The clone carrying this T cell receptor (beta chain) occurred a few times. What it recognizes is unknown. All the people who gave samples were healthy bone marrow donors. With 60 Vbeta and 13 Jbeta primers, the PCR was carried out. Sequencing was performed with immunoSEQ multiplex PCR; in TCRdb, only in-frame clones are kept and a portion is missing. The table shows tens of thousands of clones, with roughly 66% occurring only once. This sample is part of a study of cytomegalovirus exposure and HLA in healthy donors. The study's findings and limits: Previously analyzed data showed that most TCR beta V segments were productive at a frequency of about 87% or about 30%. When presence/absence was analysed, sequencing depth was taken to be roughly uniform across donors. An observed cluster of highly shared sequence variants was recorded as a likely sequencing artifact.

The CDR3 is made up of 13 amino acids. The germline V gene has CDR1 MGHDK and CDR2 SYGVNS. Trimming stripped 10 bases from V and 5 bases from J, with 14 bases between. This clonotype was sampled from a man aged 30 to 45 in good health and CMV-seronegative. The genes are TRBV25-1 and TRBJ1-4; the D is unclear. The specimen was PBMCs. The CDR3 nucleotides are TGTGCCACCGCGCGGGTTGCAAATGAAAAACTGTTTTTT. It yields the protein CATARVANEKLFF.